These T cell receptor beta chains were read from a single sample in a study of T-cell reconstitution after alpha-beta-depleted transplantation in children. In TCRdb, the PCR reads were re-called with MiXCR into one record per CDR3 protein. The sample shows some 8,000 distinct CDR3 sequences, around 32% of them seen only once. This specimen consisted of peripheral blood, obtained 60 days after TCRalphabeta/CD19-depleted stem cell transplant. The source is a boy younger than two who had a stem cell transplant for SCID, so the T cells may come from the graft donor. The CDR3 runs from the conserved cysteine through the conserved F or W. Each record gives: clone size, J gene, V gene, D gene, CDR3 DNA, CDR3 protein. D genes are given only for firm matches. A clone size is listed for some rows: how often the clone was seen (once, few, many), or a class if it is expanded.

clone size: -
J gene: TRBJ2-1
V gene: TRBV29-1
D gene: TRBD2
CDR3 DNA: TGCAGCGTTGGCGGGGTGCACAACGGAGGACTAGCGGGAGGCAAGCAGTTCTTC
CDR3 protein: CSVGGVHNGGLAGGKQFF

clone size: medium-sized
J gene: TRBJ2-7
V gene: TRBV3-1
D gene: TRBD2
CDR3 DNA: TGTGCCAGCAGCCAAGTTAGGGGCTCCGGGACTAGCGGGGACCGATCCTACGAGCAGTACTTC
CDR3 protein: CASSQVRGSGTSGDRSYEQYF

clone size: medium-sized
J gene: TRBJ1-2
V gene: TRBV5-6
D gene: -
CDR3 DNA: TGTGCCAGCAGCTTGTCTCACCAGGGCTATGGCTACACCTTC
CDR3 protein: CASSLSHQGYGYTF

clone size: -
J gene: TRBJ2-3
V gene: TRBV12-3/TRBV12-4
D gene: TRBD2
CDR3 DNA: TGTGCCAGCAATAGCCTAGCGGGAGATACGCAGTATTTT
CDR3 protein: CASNSLAGDTQYF

clone size: -
J gene: TRBJ2-1
V gene: TRBV12-3/TRBV12-4
D gene: -
CDR3 DNA: TGTGCCAGCAGTTTCGGTACAGCCCATGAGCAGTTCTTC
CDR3 protein: CASSFGTAHEQFF

clone size: medium-sized
J gene: TRBJ1-6
V gene: TRBV7-9
D gene: -
CDR3 DNA: TGTGCCAGCAGCTTAGTCAGGGATAATTCACCCCTCCACTTT
CDR3 protein: CASSLVRDNSPLHF

clone size: medium-sized
J gene: TRBJ1-1
V gene: TRBV7-9
D gene: -
CDR3 DNA: TGTGCCAGCAGCCAGGGACGGCTGAACACTGAAGCTTTCTTT
CDR3 protein: CASSQGRLNTEAFF

clone size: -
J gene: TRBJ2-3
V gene: TRBV5-1
D gene: TRBD1
CDR3 DNA: TGCGCCAGCAGCTTGGAAGGGACAGCCACAGATACGCAGTATTTT
CDR3 protein: CASSLEGTATDTQYF

clone size: -
J gene: TRBJ1-1
V gene: TRBV6-5
D gene: -
CDR3 DNA: TGTGCCAGCAGTTACAGGATCTCGAACACTGAAGCTTTCTTT
CDR3 protein: CASSYRISNTEAFF

clone size: -
J gene: TRBJ1-5
V gene: TRBV10-3
D gene: -
CDR3 DNA: TGTGCCATCAGCTCGACAGACCAGCCCCAGCATTTT
CDR3 protein: CAISSTDQPQHF

clone size: medium-sized
J gene: TRBJ1-6
V gene: TRBV20-1
D gene: -
CDR3 DNA: TGCAGTGTTAACAGGATAACCTATAATTCACCCCTCCACTTT
CDR3 protein: CSVNRITYNSPLHF

clone size: few
J gene: TRBJ1-5
V gene: TRBV5-1
D gene: TRBD1
CDR3 DNA: TGCGCCAGCAGAGGGGGCGTCGGTAAGCCCCAGCATTTT
CDR3 protein: CASRGGVGKPQHF

clone size: -
J gene: TRBJ2-3
V gene: TRBV6-5
D gene: TRBD1
CDR3 DNA: TGTGCCAGCAGTTACGGGGTGACAGGGGGCACAGATACGCAGTATTTT
CDR3 protein: CASSYGVTGGTDTQYF

clone size: medium-sized
J gene: TRBJ1-2
V gene: TRBV11-2
D gene: -
CDR3 DNA: TGTGCCAGCAGCTTAGGGTCGGGGATCCGCTATGGCTACACCTTC
CDR3 protein: CASSLGSGIRYGYTF

clone size: few
J gene: TRBJ2-7
V gene: TRBV5-4
D gene: -
CDR3 DNA: TGTGCCAGCAGGTCCGGGACCCCCTACGAGCAGTACTTC
CDR3 protein: CASRSGTPYEQYF

clone size: medium-sized
J gene: TRBJ2-1
V gene: TRBV6-5
D gene: -
CDR3 DNA: TGTGCCAGCAGTTACAGGCTGACAGTCTTGAATGAGCAGTTCTTC
CDR3 protein: CASSYRLTVLNEQFF

clone size: medium-sized
J gene: TRBJ2-5
V gene: TRBV7-8
D gene: -
CDR3 DNA: TGTGCCAGCAGCCCAAGGGAACTTATCCAAGAGACCCAGTACTTC
CDR3 protein: CASSPRELIQETQYF

clone size: medium-sized
J gene: TRBJ2-2
V gene: TRBV12-5
D gene: TRBD1
CDR3 DNA: TGTGCTAGTGGTGCGAGGACAGGCTTCGCCGGGGAGCTGTTTTTT
CDR3 protein: CASGARTGFAGELFF

clone size: -
J gene: TRBJ2-1
V gene: TRBV11-3
D gene: -
CDR3 DNA: TGTGCCAGCAGCCCCTCCTACTACAATGAGCAGTTCTTC
CDR3 protein: CASSPSYYNEQFF

clone size: medium-sized
J gene: TRBJ1-3
V gene: TRBV5-1
D gene: -
CDR3 DNA: TGCGCCAGCAGCTTAGGTATCGGAAACACCATATATTTT
CDR3 protein: CASSLGIGNTIYF